These 2 T cell receptor beta chains came from one sample sequenced in a study of blood T cell repertoires in COVID-19. Produced via immunoSEQ multiplex PCR; TCRdb's table is partial and in-frame only. In the table there are some 300,000 clones, around 90% of which are singletons. Sequencing input: PBMCs or T cells enriched from blood (not recorded which). The receptors stem from a woman younger than 45 who had recovered from COVID-19.

The gene calls are TRBV28 and TRBJ2-2; 8 nucleotides match TRBD1. This CDR3 region has 17 residues. J lost 3 bases, V lost 5 bases, and 11 bases had no gene match. CDR1 is MDHEN and CDR2 is SYDVKM in the germline V gene. The CDR3 DNA reads TGTGCCAGCAGTCAATTTGACGACAGGGGTGACACCGGGGAGCTGTTTTTT. Translation gives CASSQFDDRGDTGELFF. Supplemented by reference TRBV28 and TRBJ2-2, the full variable domain reads DVKVTQSSRYLVKRTGEKVFLECVQDMDHENMFWYRQDPGLGLRLIYFSYDVKMKEKGDIPEGYSVSREKKERFSLILESASTNQTSMYLCASSQFDDRGDTGELFFGEGSRLTVL.

This chain joins TRBV13 and TRBJ1-2; D may be TRBD1 (5 bases). Germline V gene lookup returns CDR1 PRHDT and CDR2 FYEKMQ (reference sequence). This CDR3 has 15 amino acids. The V and J ends lost 3 bases and 2 bases respectively, with 13 bases between them. CDR3 nucleotides: TGTGCCAGCAGCTTTTTCGGCAGGGTAAACTATGGCTACACCTTC. It translates to CASSFFGRVNYGYTF.